The 19 T cell receptor beta chains presented below share a single source sample, sequenced in a study of molecular identifiers for immune sequencing clone quantification. TCRdb independently ran MiXCR on the PCR reads; one entry per CDR3 protein. The table includes approximately 670,000 distinct CDR3 sequences, 15% to 20% detected once. Sequencing input: naive CD8+ T cells from blood, with Jurkat cell RNA spiked in. Subset described: FACS-sorted CD8+CD4-CCR7+CD45RA+ naive T cells. The receptors derive from a human donor in good health. Some libraries in this study had Jurkat cell RNA spiked in.

This clonotype was picked up many times. CDR3 in DNA: TGTGCCAGCAGCTTAGAACTAGCGAGGAGCGAGACCCAGTACTTC. Amino acids: CASSLELARSETQYF. The genes are TRBV7-6 and TRBJ2-5; 7 bases are shared with TRBD2. J lost 5 bases, V lost 1 base, and 7 bases had no gene match. Germline V gene data show CDR1 as SGHVS and CDR2 as FNYEAQ. The CDR3 is made up of 15 amino acids.

This clonotype appeared a few times. The rearrangement uses TRBV5-4 and TRBJ1-3; no reliable D call. Germline V gene data show CDR1 as SGHNT and CDR2 as YYREEE (reference sequence). The CDR3 length is 14 residues. V was clipped by 2 bases and J by 4 bases, with 10 bases between them. CDR3 nucleotides: TGTGCCAGCAGCTTTAAAGGAGTAGGAAACACCATATATTTT. As protein: CASSFKGVGNTIYF. The variable domain in full, completed from reference TRBV5-4 and TRBJ1-3, reads ETGVTQSPTHLIKTRGQQVTLRCSSQSGHNTVSWYQQALGQGPQFIFQYYREEENGRGNFPPRFSGLQFPNYSSELNVNALELDDSALYLCASSFKGVGNTIYFGEGSWLTVV.

This chain joins TRBV6-1 and TRBJ1-5; unclear D gene. The V end lost 0 bases, the J end lost 0 bases, and 12 bases lay between the germline ends. CDR1 MNHNS and CDR2 SASEGT come from the germline V gene. CDR3 length: 17 amino acids. The CDR3 DNA is TGTGCCAGCAGTGAAGCTTTTGGGCGGTATAGCAATCAGCCCCAGCATTTT. It codes for CASSEAFGRYSNQPQHF.

This clonotype was observed at least ten times. The chain uses TRBV20-1 and TRBJ2-7, with D unresolved. This CDR3 contains 16 residues. Trimming shortened V by 2 bases and J by 3 bases, and 20 bases separated the two germline ends. Germline loops: CDR1 DFQATT, CDR2 SNEGSKA (reference sequence). CDR3 sequence reads: CSARWANVRLNYEQYF. The CDR3 DNA reads as TGCAGTGCTAGATGGGCAAACGTCCGACTTAACTACGAGCAGTACTTC.

The chain is built from TRBV18 and TRBJ1-3; 7 nucleotides agree with TRBD1. The CDR3 totals 16 residues. The trim removed 2 bases at V and 6 bases at J, leaving 10 bases unmatched. Germline V gene data show CDR1 as KGHSH and CDR2 as LQKENI. DNA for the CDR3: TGTGCCAGCTCACCATACGAGGACAGGATGGAAAACACCATATATTTT. As protein: CASSPYEDRMENTIYF.

In regard to this clonotype: The missing conserved phenylalanine or tryptophan at the end of this CDR3 makes a read error likely. The chain couples TRBV29-1 to TRBJ2-7, with a tentative D call TRBD1 (5 bases). The CDR3 extends over 13 amino acids. V lost 3 bases, J lost 1 base, and 10 bases lay in between. The germline V gene has CDR1 SQVTM and CDR2 ANQGSEA. DNA of the CDR3: TGCAGCGTTGAGGGGCAGGCATCCTACGAGCAGTACCTC. It codes for CSVEGQASYEQYL.

This clonotype was picked up a small number of times. V is TRBV4-1 and J is TRBJ1-2; 8 positions agree with TRBD1. V was clipped by 5 bases and J by 2 bases; unmatched bases: 7. This CDR3 is built from 15 residues. The germline V gene encodes CDR1 MGHRA and CDR2 YSYEKL. In DNA form, the CDR3 reads TGCGCCAGCAGCTCAAGAACAGGGGGAAACTATGGCTACACCTTC. This codes for CASSSRTGGNYGYTF.

The chain has TRBV9 and TRBJ1-4, with D possibly matching TRBD1 (5 bases). This CDR3 has 14 amino acids. Germline V CDR1 and CDR2: SGDLS, YYNGEE. V dropped 1 base and J dropped 7 bases, with 11 bases sitting between them. This chain's CDR3 is CASSVSGLGEKLFF. CDR3 in DNA: TGTGCCAGCAGCGTATCAGGGTTGGGTGAAAAACTGTTTTTT.

The V and J genes are TRBV6-5 and TRBJ2-2; D is perhaps TRBD1 or TRBD2 (5 bases each). The CDR3 has 16 amino acids. The ends were cut back, 8 bases at V and 1 base at J, with 17 bases in the middle. Germline values: CDR1 MNHEY, CDR2 SVGAGI. The CDR3 sequence: CASRDLLFGNTGELFF. The CDR3 DNA sequence: TGTGCCAGCCGGGACCTCCTCTTTGGGAACACCGGGGAGCTGTTTTTT.

This clonotype showed up many times. The chain recombines TRBV11-2 with TRBJ2-3; no definite D call. Trimming left V 4 bases short and J 6 bases short, with 11 bases between. The length of the CDR3 is 13 residues. Germline CDR1 reads SGHAT; CDR2 reads FQNNGV. CDR3 coding DNA: TGTGCCAGCAGCTCGGTCCCCGCGGATACGCAGTATTTT. The encoded protein is CASSSVPADTQYF.

This clonotype has a single count. A junction boundary mismatches the germline segment, possibly from a read error. The chain joins TRBV5-3 to TRBJ2-2; D possibly corresponds to TRBD2 (6 bases). TRBV5-3 is identified as an open reading frame with a role that is uncertain. The CDR3 totals 16 residues. CDR3 in amino acids: CASSLCGGLNTGELFF. In DNA, the CDR3 is TGTGCCAGCAGCTTGTGTGGGGGGTTGAACACCGGGGAGCTGTTTTTT.

The table lists this clonotype with a few counts. The J gene is TRBJ2-3, the V gene TRBV4-1; no clear D gene. Looked up from germline, CDR1 is MGHRA and CDR2 is YSYEKL. This CDR3 comprises 13 residues. Trimming took off 4 bases at V and 0 bases at J, with 5 bases between the two ends. The CDR3 reads CASSLKSTDTQYF. The CDR3 DNA is TGCGCCAGCAGCCTCAAAAGCACAGATACGCAGTATTTT.

This clonotype has only one observation. A much more abundant neighbour one base away suggests this may be a read error. This chain links TRBV11-3 with TRBJ2-7; 7 bases align to TRBD1. CDR1 SGHNT and CDR2 YENEEA come from the germline V gene. This CDR3 contains 15 residues. CDR3 nucleotide sequence: TGTGCCAACAGCTTAAGGGGACAGTCCTCCTACGAGCAGTACTTC. Residues: CANSLRGQSSYEQYF.

This clonotype occurred many times. V gene TRBV15 combines with J gene TRBJ1-1, with 7 bases matching TRBD1. CDR3 length equals 16 residues. V trimming: 2 bases; J trimming: 3 bases; junction bases outside the gene matches: 9. Germline CDR1 reads LNHNV; CDR2 reads YYDKDF (reference sequence). In nucleotides, the CDR3 is TGTGCCACCAGCAGAATACGTACAGGGGTCCACACTGAAGCTTTCTTT. Translating gives CATSRIRTGVHTEAFF.

This clonotype was detected a few times. This rearrangement joins TRBV27 to TRBJ2-1; 10 bases agree with TRBD2. The CDR3 extends over 15 amino acids. The V segment lost 6 bases and the J segment 4 bases; nucleotides outside the gene matches: 6. Looked up from germline, CDR1 is MNHEY and CDR2 is SMNVEV (reference sequence). CDR3 DNA sequence: TGTGCCAGCAGCTTAGCGGGGGGTTTTTACAATGAGCAGTTCTTC. Its protein is CASSLAGGFYNEQFF.

This clonotype has more than one count but fewer than ten. This chain uses TRBV9 with TRBJ2-1, with D hard to call. The CDR3 sequence is 13 residues long. The germline V gene encodes CDR1 SGDLS and CDR2 YYNGEE. V was shortened by 3 bases and J by 5 bases, with 9 bases between the two germline ends. CDR3 region: CASSDWSDNEQFF. As DNA, the CDR3 is TGTGCCAGCAGCGACTGGTCCGACAATGAGCAGTTCTTC.

Note on this clonotype: A single base separates this from a much larger clone, so it may be a read error. The chain couples TRBV7-2 to TRBJ2-1; D ambiguous. Germline CDR1 and CDR2: SGHTA and FQGNSA. This CDR3 region has 17 residues. The CDR3 nucleotides are TGTGCCAGCAGCTTAGGGTTCGGAACTTCCTCCTACAATGAGCGGTTCTTC. This encodes CASSLGFGTSSYNERFF.

This clonotype came up many times. The chain employs TRBV6-2 or TRBV6-3 and TRBJ1-1; D not certain. Looked up from germline, CDR1 is MNHEY and CDR2 is SVGEGT. The V end was cut by 6 bases, the J end by 5 bases, with 16 bases between. This CDR3 region has 14 residues. The CDR3 spells CASSRIPGETEAFF. The CDR3 DNA sequence: TGTGCCAGCAGCCGGATCCCCGGGGAAACTGAAGCTTTCTTT.

This clonotype was counted many times. The rearrangement joins TRBV29-1 to TRBJ2-7, with D possibly being TRBD2 (5 bases). There are 17 residues in the CDR3. With 5 bases removed from V and 3 bases from J, the gap between germline ends came to 26 bases. Germline CDR1 is SQVTM and CDR2 is ANQGSEA. CDR3 DNA sequence: TGCAGCGTTTTAACCCCATCTCCCGGACTGATGGGCTACGAGCAGTACTTC. Protein product: CSVLTPSPGLMGYEQYF.